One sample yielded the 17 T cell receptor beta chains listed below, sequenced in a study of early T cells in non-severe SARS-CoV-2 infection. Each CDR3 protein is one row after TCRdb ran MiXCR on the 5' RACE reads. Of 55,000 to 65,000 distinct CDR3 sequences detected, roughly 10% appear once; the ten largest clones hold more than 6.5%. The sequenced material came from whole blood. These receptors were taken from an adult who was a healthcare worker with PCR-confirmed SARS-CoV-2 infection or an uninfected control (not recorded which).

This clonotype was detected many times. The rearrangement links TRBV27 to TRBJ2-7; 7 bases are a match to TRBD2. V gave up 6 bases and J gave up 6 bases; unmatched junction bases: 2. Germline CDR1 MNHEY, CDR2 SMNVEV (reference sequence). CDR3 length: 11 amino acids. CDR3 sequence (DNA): TGTGCCAGCAGAGGCGGGAGCGAGCAGTACTTC. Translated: CASRGGSEQYF.

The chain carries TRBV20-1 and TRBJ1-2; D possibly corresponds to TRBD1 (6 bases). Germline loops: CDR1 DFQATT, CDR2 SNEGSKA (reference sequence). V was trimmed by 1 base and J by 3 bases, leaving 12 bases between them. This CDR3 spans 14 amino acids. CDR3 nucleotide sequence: TGCAGTGCTAGAGGAAGGAACAGGGACTATGGCTACACCTTC. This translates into CSARGRNRDYGYTF.

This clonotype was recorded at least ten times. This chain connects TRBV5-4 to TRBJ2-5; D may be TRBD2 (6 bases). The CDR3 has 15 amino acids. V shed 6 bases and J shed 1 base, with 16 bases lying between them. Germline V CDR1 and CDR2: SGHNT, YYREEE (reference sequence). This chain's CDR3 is CASTPAAGFQETQYF. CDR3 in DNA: TGTGCCAGCACCCCGGCGGCGGGATTCCAAGAGACCCAGTACTTC.

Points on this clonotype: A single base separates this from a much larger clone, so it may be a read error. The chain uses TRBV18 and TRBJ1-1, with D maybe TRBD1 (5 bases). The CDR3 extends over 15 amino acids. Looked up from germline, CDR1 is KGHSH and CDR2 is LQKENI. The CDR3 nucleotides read TGTGCCAGCTCCCCACAAGGGACCACGAACACTGAAGCTTTCTTT. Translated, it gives CASSPQGTTNTEAFF. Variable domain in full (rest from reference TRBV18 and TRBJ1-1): NAGVMQNPRHLVRRRGQEARLRCSPMKGHSHVYWYRQLPEEGLKFMVYLQKENIIDESGMPKERFSAEFPKEGPSILRIQQVVRGDSAAYFCASSPQGTTNTEAFFGQGTRLTVV.

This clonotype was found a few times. CDR3 DNA: TGTGCCACTCAAGCGGGAGGGTATCCAGATACGCAGTATTTT. As protein: CATQAGGYPDTQYF. This sequence joins TRBV24-1 and TRBJ2-3; 10 bases fit TRBD2. This CDR3 has 14 amino acids. The V segment lost 10 bases and the J segment 4 bases; nucleotides outside the gene matches: 7. The germline CDR1 and CDR2 sequences are KGHDR and SFDVKD.

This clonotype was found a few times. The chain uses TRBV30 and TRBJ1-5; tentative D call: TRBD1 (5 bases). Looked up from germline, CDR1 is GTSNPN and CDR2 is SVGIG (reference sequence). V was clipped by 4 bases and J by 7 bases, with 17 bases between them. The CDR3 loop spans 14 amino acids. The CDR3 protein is CAWKIAGRDQPQHF. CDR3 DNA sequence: TGTGCCTGGAAGATTGCAGGACGGGACCAGCCCCAGCATTTT.

CDR3 residues: CASRPEAEQFF. The DNA of the CDR3 is TGTGCCAGCAGGCCCGAAGCTGAGCAGTTCTTC. The chain couples TRBV2 to TRBJ2-1; D is unresolved. The CDR3 is made up of 11 amino acids. The V and J ends lost 6 bases and 9 bases respectively, with 9 bases between them. CDR1 is SNHLY and CDR2 is FYNNEI in the germline V gene. Complete variable domain (other parts from reference TRBV2 and TRBJ2-1): EPEVTQTPSHQVTQMGQEVILRCVPISNHLYFYWYRQILGQKVEFLVSFYNNEISEKSEIFDDQFSVERPDGSNFTLKIRSTKLEDSAMYFCASRPEAEQFFGPGTRLTVL.

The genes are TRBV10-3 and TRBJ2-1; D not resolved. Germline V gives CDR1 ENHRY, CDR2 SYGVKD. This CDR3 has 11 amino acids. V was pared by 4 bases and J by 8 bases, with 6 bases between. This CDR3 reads CAISVQDEQFF. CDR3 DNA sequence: TGTGCCATCAGTGTTCAAGATGAGCAGTTCTTC.

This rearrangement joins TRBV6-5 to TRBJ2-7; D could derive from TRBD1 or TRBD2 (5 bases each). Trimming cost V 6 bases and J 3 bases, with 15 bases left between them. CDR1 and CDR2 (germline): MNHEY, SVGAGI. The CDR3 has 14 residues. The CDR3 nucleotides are TGTGCCAGCAGCCGAGAACGAGGGGACTACGAGCAGTACTTC. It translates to CASSRERGDYEQYF.

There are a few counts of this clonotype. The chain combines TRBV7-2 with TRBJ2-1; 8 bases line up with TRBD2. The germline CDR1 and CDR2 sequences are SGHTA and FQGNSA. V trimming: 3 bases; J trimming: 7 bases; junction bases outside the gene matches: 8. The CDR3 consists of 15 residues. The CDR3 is CASSFGGTRGNEQFF. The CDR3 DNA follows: TGTGCCAGCAGCTTTGGGGGGACTAGAGGGAATGAGCAGTTCTTC.

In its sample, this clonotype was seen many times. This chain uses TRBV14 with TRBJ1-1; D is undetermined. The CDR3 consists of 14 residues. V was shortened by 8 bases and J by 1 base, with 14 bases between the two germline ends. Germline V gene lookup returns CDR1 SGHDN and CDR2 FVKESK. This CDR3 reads CASVRVEPNTEAFF. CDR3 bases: TGTGCCAGCGTGCGAGTGGAACCGAACACTGAAGCTTTCTTT.

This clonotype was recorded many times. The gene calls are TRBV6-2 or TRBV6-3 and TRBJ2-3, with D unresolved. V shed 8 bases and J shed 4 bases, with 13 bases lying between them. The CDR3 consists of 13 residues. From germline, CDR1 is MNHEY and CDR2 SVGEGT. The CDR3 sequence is CASQRGGADTQYF. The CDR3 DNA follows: TGTGCCAGCCAGCGTGGCGGTGCAGATACGCAGTATTTT.

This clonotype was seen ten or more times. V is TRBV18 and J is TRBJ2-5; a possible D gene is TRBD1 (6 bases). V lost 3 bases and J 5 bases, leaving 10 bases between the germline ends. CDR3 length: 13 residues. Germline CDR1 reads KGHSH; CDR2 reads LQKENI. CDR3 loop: CASSPHQGETQYF. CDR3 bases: TGTGCCAGCTCACCCCACCAGGGGGAGACCCAGTACTTC.

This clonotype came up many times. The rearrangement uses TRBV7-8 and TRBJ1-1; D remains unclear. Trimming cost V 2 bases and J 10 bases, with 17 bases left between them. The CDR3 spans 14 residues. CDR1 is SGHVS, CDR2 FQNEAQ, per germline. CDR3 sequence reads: CASSLIAGSTLAFF. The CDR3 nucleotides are TGTGCCAGCAGCTTAATTGCCGGCTCAACTCTAGCTTTCTTT.

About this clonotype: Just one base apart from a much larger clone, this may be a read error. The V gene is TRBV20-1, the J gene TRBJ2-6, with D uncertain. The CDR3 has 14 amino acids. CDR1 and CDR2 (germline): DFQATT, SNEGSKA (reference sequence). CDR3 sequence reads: CRAPLVGGANVLTF. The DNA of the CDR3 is TGCAGGGCTCCCTTAGTGGGGGGGGCCAACGTCCTGACTTTC.

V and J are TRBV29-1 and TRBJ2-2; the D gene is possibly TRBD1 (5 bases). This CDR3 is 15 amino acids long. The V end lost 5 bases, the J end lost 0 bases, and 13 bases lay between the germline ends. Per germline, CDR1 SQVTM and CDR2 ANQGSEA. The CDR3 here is CSVLRQNANTGELFF. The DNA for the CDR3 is TGCAGCGTTCTACGACAGAACGCGAACACCGGGGAGCTGTTTTTT.

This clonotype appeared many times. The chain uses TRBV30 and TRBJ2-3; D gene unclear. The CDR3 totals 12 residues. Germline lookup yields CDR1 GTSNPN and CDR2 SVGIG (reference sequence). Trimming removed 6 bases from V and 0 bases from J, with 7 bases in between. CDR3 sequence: CACSGSTDTQYF. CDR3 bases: TGTGCCTGTTCTGGGAGCACAGATACGCAGTATTTT.